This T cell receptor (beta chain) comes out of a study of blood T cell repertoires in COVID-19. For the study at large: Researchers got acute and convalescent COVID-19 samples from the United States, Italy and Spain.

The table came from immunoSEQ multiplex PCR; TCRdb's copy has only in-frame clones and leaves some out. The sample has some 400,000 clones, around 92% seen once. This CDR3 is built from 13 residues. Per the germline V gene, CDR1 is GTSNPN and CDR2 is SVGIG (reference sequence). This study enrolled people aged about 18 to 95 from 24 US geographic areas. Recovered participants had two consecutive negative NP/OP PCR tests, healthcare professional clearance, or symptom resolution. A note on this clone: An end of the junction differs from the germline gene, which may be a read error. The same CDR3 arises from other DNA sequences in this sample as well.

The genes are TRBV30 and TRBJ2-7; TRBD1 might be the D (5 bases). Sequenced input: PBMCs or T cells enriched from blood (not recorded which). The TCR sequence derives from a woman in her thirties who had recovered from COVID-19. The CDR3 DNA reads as TGTGCCTGGAGTCGACAGATTATCTACGAGCAGTACTTT. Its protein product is CAWSRQIIYEQYF.